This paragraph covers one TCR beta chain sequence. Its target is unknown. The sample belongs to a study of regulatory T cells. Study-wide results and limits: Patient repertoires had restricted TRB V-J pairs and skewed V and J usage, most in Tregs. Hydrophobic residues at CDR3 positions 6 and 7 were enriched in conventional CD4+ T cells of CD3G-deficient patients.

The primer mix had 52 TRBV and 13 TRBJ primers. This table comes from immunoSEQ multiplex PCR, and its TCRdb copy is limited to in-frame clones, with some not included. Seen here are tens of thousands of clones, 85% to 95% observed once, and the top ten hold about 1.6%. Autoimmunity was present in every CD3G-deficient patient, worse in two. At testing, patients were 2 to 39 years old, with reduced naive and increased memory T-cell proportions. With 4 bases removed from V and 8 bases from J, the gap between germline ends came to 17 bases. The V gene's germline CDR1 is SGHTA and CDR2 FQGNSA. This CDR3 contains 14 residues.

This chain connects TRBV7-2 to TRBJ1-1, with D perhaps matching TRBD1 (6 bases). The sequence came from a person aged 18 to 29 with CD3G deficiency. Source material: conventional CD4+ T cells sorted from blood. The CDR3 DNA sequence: TGTGCCAGCAGCTCAAAGACAGGAGGGGTCGAAGCTTTCTTT. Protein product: CASSSKTGGVEAFF.